These 15 T cell receptor beta chains came from one sample sequenced in a study of cytomegalovirus exposure and HLA in healthy donors. Both 60 Vbeta primers and 13 Jbeta primers went into the PCR. The repertoire was sequenced with immunoSEQ multiplex PCR; TCRdb's copy has only in-frame clones and lacks some. The table has about 160,000 clones, roughly 78% seen once. Source material: PBMCs. The source of these receptors is a man aged 35-49 years in good health and CMV-seropositive.

This clone was counted between two and nine times. The chain recombines TRBV5-1 with TRBJ1-1; D is perhaps TRBD1 (6 bases). The CDR3 length is 14 residues. Germline V gene sequence: CDR1 SGHRS, CDR2 YFSETQ. V lost 6 bases to trimming and J lost 1 base, with 13 bases between them. The CDR3 DNA reads as TGCGCCAGCATGCTGGGACAAGGGAACACTGAAGCTTTCTTT. It specifies CASMLGQGNTEAFF.

This sequence joins TRBV5-4 and TRBJ2-2; 16 bases are shared with TRBD2. CDR1 and CDR2 from the germline V gene are SGHNT and YYREEE (reference sequence). The V segment lost 4 bases and the J segment 6 bases; nucleotides outside the gene matches: 9. The CDR3 extends over 18 amino acids. The CDR3 DNA reads as TGTGCCAGCAGCGCCCCGGGACTAGCGGGGGGGCTATCCGGGGAGCTGTTTTTT. Residues: CASSAPGLAGGLSGELFF.

This clone has only one observation. The chain links TRBV19 to TRBJ1-1, with TRBD1 matching over 11 bases. This CDR3 contains 14 residues. From germline, CDR1 is LNHDA and CDR2 SQIVND (reference sequence). With 6 bases clipped from V and 4 bases from J, the junction kept 4 bases outside the gene matches. The CDR3 DNA reads as TGTGCCAGTAGCCGGGGACAGGGGGGCACTGAAGCTTTCTTT. This translates into CASSRGQGGTEAFF.

This clone was observed a few times. For the CDR3, the DNA is TGTGCCATCAGTGGAGGGAGGGGTACCGGGGAGCTGTTTTTT. Translating it yields CAISGGRGTGELFF. The chain employs TRBV10-3 and TRBJ2-2; 7 nucleotides line up with TRBD2. There are 14 residues in the CDR3. Trimming at V came to 4 bases and at J to 5 bases, leaving 4 bases not matched to a gene. The germline V gene has CDR1 ENHRY and CDR2 SYGVKD.

V and J are TRBV27 and TRBJ1-1; D unclear. CDR3 length: 12 residues. Trimming left V 3 bases short and J 4 bases short, with 6 bases between. Per germline, CDR1 MNHEY and CDR2 SMNVEV (reference sequence). CDR3 coding DNA: TGTGCCAGCAGTTTTTCGGGCACTGAAGCTTTCTTT. It specifies CASSFSGTEAFF.

This rearrangement joins TRBV15 to TRBJ1-4, with D possibly being TRBD1 (6 bases). The CDR3 consists of 14 residues. Germline V lookup: CDR1 LNHNV, CDR2 YYDKDF (reference sequence). V was shortened by 0 bases and J by 8 bases, with 10 bases between the two germline ends. The CDR3 spells CATSREQGREKLFF. The CDR3 region has the DNA TGTGCCACCAGCAGAGAACAGGGCAGGGAAAAACTGTTTTTT. The variable domain in full, with the rest retrieved from reference TRBV15 and TRBJ1-4, is DAMVIQNPRYQVTQFGKPVTLSCSQTLNHNVMYWYQQKSSQAPKLLFHYYDKDFNNEADTPDNFQSRRPNTSFCFLDIRSPGLGDTAMYLCATSREQGREKLFFGSGTQLSVL.

Only a few counts were recorded for this clone. The rearrangement joins TRBV5-4 to TRBJ1-2, with D tentatively TRBD1 (5 bases). The CDR3 consists of 13 residues. Germline values: CDR1 SGHNT, CDR2 YYREEE (reference sequence). Trimming pared 0 bases from V and 3 bases from J, leaving 6 bases between. CDR3 DNA: TGTGCCAGCAGCTTGGGGGGGGACTATGGCTACACCTTC. It codes for CASSLGGDYGYTF.

V usage is TRBV7-9 and J usage is TRBJ1-4, with 8 nucleotides matching TRBD1. CDR1 is SEHNR, CDR2 FQNEAQ, per germline (reference sequence). This CDR3 comprises 18 residues. V dropped 3 bases and J dropped 4; count of bases not matched to a gene: 13. In nucleotides, the CDR3 is TGTGCCAGCAGCTTGAGGGCCCCGGGACAGGCTTATAATGAAAAACTGTTTTTT. It specifies CASSLRAPGQAYNEKLFF.

The chain joins TRBV10-3 to TRBJ1-5; perhaps TRBD2 as D (6 bases). The DNA matches TRBJ2-3 better at its end, which makes the J call doubtful. The V gene's germline CDR1 is ENHRY and CDR2 SYGVKD. This CDR3 comprises 14 residues. For the CDR3, the DNA is TGTGCCATCAGTGAGGACGGATCCGGGGGAGCCCAGTATTTT. Its protein is CAISEDGSGGAQYF.

This clone was detected a few times. CDR3: CASTEGWKNEQFF. In DNA form, the CDR3 reads TGTGCCAGCACTGAGGGCTGGAAAAATGAGCAGTTCTTC. This chain links TRBV6-4 with TRBJ2-1, with D perhaps matching TRBD2 (5 bases). The CDR3 sequence is 13 residues long. Germline CDR1 reads MRHNA; CDR2 reads SNTAGT. With 7 bases removed from V and 7 bases from J, the gap between germline ends came to 14 bases.

This clone was seen just once. This sequence joins TRBV6-5 and TRBJ1-3; 7 nucleotides line up with TRBD1. V dropped 2 bases and J dropped 3; count of bases not matched to a gene: 7. This CDR3 has 16 amino acids. Germline CDR1 and CDR2: MNHEY and SVGAGI. In nucleotides, the CDR3 is TGTGCCAGCAGTTACAAGACAGGGTGGGATGGAAACACCATATATTTT. Protein product: CASSYKTGWDGNTIYF.

Only a few counts were recorded for this clone. This chain joins TRBV7-2 and TRBJ2-3, with D unresolved. The V and J ends lost 0 bases and 0 bases respectively, with 13 bases between them. The CDR3 is 17 residues long. Germline CDR1 reads SGHTA; CDR2 reads FQGNSA. As DNA, the CDR3 is TGTGCCAGCAGCTTAGCCCGGTCAGGTACTAGCACAGATACGCAGTATTTT. It codes for CASSLARSGTSTDTQYF.

This clone appeared a few times. V usage is TRBV6-5 and J usage is TRBJ1-2; 10 bases are shared with TRBD1. This CDR3 is built from 13 residues. Trimming removed 6 bases from V and 4 bases from J; junction bases left unmatched: 2. Germline loops: CDR1 MNHEY, CDR2 SVGAGI. This CDR3 is CASRGQGPYGYTF. CDR3 nucleotide sequence: TGTGCCAGCAGGGGACAGGGGCCCTATGGCTACACCTTC.

Only a few counts were recorded for this clone. The chain carries TRBV12-5 and TRBJ1-1, with D tentatively TRBD1 (6 bases). V was shortened by 5 bases and J by 0 bases, with 10 bases between the two germline ends. Germline loops: CDR1 LGHNT, CDR2 FRNRAP. The CDR3 has 14 residues. The CDR3 is CASGTGLMNTEAFF. The CDR3 nucleotides read TGTGCTAGTGGTACAGGGTTGATGAACACTGAAGCTTTCTTT.

This clone was counted once. The rearrangement uses TRBV9 and TRBJ2-6, with a tentative D call TRBD1 (5 bases). Germline CDR1 is SGDLS and CDR2 is YYNGEE. The CDR3 loop spans 17 amino acids. Trimming removed 0 bases at V and 0 bases at J, with 10 bases between. CDR3 sequence: CASSVAQDSSGANVLTF. Here the CDR3 DNA reads TGTGCCAGCAGCGTAGCTCAAGACAGCTCTGGGGCCAACGTCCTGACTTTC. Full variable domain (missing parts from reference TRBV9 and TRBJ2-6): DSGVTQTPKHLITATGQRVTLRCSPRSGDLSVYWYQQSLDQGLQFLIQYYNGEERAKGNILERFSAQQFPDLHSELNLSSLELGDSALYFCASSVAQDSSGANVLTFGAGSRLTVL.